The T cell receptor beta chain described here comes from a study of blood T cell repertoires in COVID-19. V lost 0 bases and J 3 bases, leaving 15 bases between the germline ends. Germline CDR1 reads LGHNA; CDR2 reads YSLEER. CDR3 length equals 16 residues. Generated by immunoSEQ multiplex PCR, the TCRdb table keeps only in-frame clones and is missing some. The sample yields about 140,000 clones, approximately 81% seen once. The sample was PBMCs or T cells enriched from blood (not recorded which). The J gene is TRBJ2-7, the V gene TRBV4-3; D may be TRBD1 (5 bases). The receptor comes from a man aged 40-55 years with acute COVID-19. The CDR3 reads CASSQEDKGYFYEQYF. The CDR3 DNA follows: TGCGCCAGCAGCCAAGAGGACAAAGGGTATTTCTACGAGCAGTACTTC.